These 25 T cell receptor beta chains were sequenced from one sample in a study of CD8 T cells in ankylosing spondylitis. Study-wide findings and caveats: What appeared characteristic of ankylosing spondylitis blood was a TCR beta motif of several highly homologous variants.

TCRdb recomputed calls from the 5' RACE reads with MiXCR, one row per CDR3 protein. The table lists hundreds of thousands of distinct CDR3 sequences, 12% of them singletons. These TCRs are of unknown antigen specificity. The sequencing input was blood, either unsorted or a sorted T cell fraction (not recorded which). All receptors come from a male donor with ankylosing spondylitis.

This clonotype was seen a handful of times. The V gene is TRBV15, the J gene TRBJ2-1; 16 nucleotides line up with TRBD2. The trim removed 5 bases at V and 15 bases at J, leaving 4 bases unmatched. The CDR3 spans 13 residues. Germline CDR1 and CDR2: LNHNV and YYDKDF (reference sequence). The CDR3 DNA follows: TGTGCCACCAGCGAGGGACTAGCGGGAGGGCTGTTCTTC. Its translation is CATSEGLAGGLFF. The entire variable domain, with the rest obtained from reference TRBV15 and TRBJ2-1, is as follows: DAMVIQNPRYQVTQFGKPVTLSCSQTLNHNVMYWYQQKSSQAPKLLFHYYDKDFNNEADTPDNFQSRRPNTSFCFLDIRSPGLGDTAMYLCATSEGLAGGLFFGPGTRLTVL.

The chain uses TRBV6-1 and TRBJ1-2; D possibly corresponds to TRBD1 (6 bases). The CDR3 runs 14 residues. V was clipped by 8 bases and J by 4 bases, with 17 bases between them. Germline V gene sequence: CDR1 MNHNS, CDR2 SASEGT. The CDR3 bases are TGTGCCAGCGGCGGGGGGCGTGATTTCTATGGCTACACCTTC. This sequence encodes CASGGGRDFYGYTF.

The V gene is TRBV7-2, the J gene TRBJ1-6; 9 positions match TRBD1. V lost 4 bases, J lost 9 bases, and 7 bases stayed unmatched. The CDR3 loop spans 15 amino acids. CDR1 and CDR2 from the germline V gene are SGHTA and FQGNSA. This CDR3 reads CASSSRDRESSPLHF. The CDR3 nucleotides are TGTGCCAGCAGCTCCCGGGACAGGGAGAGTTCACCCCTCCACTTT.

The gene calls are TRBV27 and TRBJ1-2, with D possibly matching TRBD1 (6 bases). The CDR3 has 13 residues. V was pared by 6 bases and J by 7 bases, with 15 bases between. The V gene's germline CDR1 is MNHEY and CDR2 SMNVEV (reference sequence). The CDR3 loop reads CASSLRGTGGYTF. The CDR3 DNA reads TGTGCCAGCAGCCTGAGGGGGACGGGTGGCTACACCTTC.

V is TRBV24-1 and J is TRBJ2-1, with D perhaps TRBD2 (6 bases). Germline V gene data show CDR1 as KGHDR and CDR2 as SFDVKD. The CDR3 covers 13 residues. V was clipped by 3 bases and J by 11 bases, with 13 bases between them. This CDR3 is CATSDGPGDKQFF. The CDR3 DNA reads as TGTGCCACCAGTGATGGCCCGGGAGATAAGCAGTTCTTC.

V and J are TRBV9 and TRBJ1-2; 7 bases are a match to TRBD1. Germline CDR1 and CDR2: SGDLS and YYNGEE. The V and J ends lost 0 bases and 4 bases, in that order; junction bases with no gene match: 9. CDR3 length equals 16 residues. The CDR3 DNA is TGTGCCAGCAGCGTAGGGGGGACAGAAGCGTCCTATGGCTACACCTTC. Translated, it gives CASSVGGTEASYGYTF.

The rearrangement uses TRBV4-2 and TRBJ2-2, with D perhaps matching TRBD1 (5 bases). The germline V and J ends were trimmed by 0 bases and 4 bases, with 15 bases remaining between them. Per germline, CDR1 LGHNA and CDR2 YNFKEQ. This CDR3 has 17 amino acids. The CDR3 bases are TGTGCCAGCAGCCAAGATCTTCCAGGGCGGACCACCGGGGAGCTGTTTTTT. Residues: CASSQDLPGRTTGELFF.

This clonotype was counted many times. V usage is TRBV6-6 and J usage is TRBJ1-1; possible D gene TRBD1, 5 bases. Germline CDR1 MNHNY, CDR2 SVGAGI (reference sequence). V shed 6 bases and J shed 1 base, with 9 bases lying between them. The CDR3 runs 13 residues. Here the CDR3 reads CASRSQGNTEAFF. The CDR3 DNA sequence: TGTGCCAGCAGGTCTCAGGGGAACACTGAAGCTTTCTTT.

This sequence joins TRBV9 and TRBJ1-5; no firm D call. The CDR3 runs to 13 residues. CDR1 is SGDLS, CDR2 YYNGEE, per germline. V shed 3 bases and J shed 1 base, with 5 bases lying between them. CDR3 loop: CASSARSNQPQHF. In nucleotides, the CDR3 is TGTGCCAGCAGCGCCCGGAGCAATCAGCCCCAGCATTTT.

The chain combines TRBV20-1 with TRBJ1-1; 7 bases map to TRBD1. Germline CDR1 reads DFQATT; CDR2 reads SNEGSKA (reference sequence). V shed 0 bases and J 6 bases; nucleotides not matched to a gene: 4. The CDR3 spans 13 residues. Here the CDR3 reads CSARDPDRAEAFF. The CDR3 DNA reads TGCAGTGCTAGAGATCCAGACAGGGCTGAAGCTTTCTTT.

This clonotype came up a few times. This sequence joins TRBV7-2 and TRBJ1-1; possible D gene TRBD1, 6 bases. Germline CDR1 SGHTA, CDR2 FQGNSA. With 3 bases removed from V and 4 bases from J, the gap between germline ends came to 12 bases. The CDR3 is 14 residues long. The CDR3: CASSFVGAGTEAFF. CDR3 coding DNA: TGTGCCAGCAGCTTCGTGGGGGCGGGCACTGAAGCTTTCTTT.

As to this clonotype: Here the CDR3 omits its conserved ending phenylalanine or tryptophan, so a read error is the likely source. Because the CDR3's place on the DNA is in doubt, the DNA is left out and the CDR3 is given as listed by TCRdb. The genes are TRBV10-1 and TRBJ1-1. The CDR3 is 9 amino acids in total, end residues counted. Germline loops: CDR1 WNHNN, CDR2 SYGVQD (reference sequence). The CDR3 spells CASTSPGNV.

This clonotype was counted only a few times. CDR3 protein: CASSLGNSEKLFF. The CDR3 nucleotides read TGTGCCAGCAGCCTGGGCAACTCTGAAAAACTGTTTTTT. This chain links TRBV7-6 with TRBJ1-4; D gene uncertain. The V gene's germline CDR1 is SGHVS and CDR2 FNYEAQ. CDR3 size: 13 residues. The V end was cut by 5 bases, the J end by 7 bases, with 11 bases between.

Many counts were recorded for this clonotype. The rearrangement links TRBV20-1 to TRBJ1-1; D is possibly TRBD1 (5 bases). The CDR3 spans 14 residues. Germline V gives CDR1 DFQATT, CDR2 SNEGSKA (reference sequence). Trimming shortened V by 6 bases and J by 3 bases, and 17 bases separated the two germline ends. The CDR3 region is CSAPSRAGHTEAFF. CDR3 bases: TGCAGTGCCCCCTCTAGGGCAGGGCACACTGAAGCTTTCTTT.

The CDR3 loop is CSVGTGNTEAFF. The CDR3 coding sequence is TGCAGTGTTGGGACAGGAAACACTGAAGCTTTCTTT. This chain connects TRBV20-1 to TRBJ1-1, with 8 bases that match TRBD1. The CDR3 covers 12 residues. V was pared by 7 bases and J by 2 bases, with 3 bases of the junction left unmatched. Per the germline V gene, CDR1 is DFQATT and CDR2 is SNEGSKA (reference sequence).

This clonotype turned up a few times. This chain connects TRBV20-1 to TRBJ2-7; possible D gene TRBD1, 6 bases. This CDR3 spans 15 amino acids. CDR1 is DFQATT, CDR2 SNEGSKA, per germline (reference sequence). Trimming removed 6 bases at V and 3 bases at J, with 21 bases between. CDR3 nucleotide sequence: TGCAGTGCAGGGGGAGACCCCGCGAGCGACTACGAGCAGTACTTC. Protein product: CSAGGDPASDYEQYF.

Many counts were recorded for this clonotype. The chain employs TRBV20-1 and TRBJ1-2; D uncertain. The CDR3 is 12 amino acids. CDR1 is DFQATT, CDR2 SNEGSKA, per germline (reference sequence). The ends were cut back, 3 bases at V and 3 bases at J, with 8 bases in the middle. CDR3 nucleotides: TGCAGTGCTAGCGTCGGGGACTATGGCTACACCTTC. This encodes CSASVGDYGYTF.

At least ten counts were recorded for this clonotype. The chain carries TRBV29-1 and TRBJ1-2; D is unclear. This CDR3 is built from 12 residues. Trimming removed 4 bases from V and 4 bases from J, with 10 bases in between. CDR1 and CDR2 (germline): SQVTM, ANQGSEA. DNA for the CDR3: TGCAGCGTTGCTCCTAGCTTCTATGGCTACACCTTC. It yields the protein CSVAPSFYGYTF.

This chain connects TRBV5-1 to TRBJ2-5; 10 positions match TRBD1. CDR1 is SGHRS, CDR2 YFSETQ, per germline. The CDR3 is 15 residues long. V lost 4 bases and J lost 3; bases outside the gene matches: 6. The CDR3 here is CASSDPGTGEETQYF. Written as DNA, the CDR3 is TGCGCCAGCAGCGACCCCGGGACAGGGGAAGAGACCCAGTACTTC.

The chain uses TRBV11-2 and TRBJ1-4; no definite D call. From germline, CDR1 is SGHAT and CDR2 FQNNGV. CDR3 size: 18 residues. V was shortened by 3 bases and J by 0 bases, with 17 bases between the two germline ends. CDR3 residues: CASSFSPSLGATNEKLFF. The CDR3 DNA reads TGTGCCAGCAGCTTTTCCCCCTCGCTGGGTGCAACTAATGAAAAACTGTTTTTT.

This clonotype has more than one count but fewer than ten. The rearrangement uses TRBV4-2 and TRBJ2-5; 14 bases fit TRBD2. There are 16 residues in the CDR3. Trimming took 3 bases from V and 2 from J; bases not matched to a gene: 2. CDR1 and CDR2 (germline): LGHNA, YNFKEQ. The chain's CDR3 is CASSHRLAGGQETQYF. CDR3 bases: TGTGCCAGCAGCCACAGACTAGCGGGAGGGCAAGAGACCCAGTACTTC.

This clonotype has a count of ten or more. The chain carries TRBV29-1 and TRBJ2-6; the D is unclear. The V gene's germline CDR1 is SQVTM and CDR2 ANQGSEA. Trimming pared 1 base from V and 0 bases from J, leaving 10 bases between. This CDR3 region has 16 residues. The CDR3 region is CSVEGSQFSGANVLTF. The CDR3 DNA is TGCAGCGTTGAAGGGTCTCAGTTCTCTGGGGCCAACGTCCTGACTTTC.

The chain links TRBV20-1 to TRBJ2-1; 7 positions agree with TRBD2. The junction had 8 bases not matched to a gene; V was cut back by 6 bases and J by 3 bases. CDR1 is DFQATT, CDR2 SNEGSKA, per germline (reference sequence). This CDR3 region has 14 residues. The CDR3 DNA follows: TGCAGTGCCCAGCAAGCGGGACTCTACAATGAGCAGTTCTTC. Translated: CSAQQAGLYNEQFF.

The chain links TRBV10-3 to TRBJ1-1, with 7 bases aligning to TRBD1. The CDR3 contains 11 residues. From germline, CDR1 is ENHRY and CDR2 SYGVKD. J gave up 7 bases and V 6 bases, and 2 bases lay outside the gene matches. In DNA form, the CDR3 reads TGTGCCATCAGCCGGGACAGTGAAGCTTTCTTT. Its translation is CAISRDSEAFF.

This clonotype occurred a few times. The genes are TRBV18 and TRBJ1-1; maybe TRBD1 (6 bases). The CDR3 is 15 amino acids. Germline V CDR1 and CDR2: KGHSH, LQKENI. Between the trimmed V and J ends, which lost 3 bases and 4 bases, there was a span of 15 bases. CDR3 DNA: TGTGCCAGCTCACCCCGAAACGGGGGCGGCACTGAAGCTTTCTTT. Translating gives CASSPRNGGGTEAFF.